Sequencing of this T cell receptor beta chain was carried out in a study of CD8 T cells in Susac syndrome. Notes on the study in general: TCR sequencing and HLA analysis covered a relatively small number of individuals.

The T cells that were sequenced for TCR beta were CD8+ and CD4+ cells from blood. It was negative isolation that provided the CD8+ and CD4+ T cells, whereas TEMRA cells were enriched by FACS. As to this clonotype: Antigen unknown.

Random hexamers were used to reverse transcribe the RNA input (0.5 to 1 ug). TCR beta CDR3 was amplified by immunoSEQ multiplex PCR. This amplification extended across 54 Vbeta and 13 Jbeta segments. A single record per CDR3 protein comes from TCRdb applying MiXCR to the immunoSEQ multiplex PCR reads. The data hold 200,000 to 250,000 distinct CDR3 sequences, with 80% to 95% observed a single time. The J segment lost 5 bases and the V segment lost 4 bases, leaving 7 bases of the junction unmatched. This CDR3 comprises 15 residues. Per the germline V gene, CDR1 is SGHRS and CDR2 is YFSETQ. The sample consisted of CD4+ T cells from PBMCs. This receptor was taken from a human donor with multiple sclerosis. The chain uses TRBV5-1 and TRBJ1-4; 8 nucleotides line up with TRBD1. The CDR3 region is CASSGLGQANEKLFF. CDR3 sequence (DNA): TGCGCCAGCAGCGGATTGGGACAGGCGAATGAAAAACTGTTTTTT.